These 32 T cell receptor beta chains were sequenced from one sample in a study of vaccination effects on CD4 cells after COVID-19. Antigen-specific CD4+ T cells expanded by the ViraFEST assay with viral peptide pools were then sequenced. Following culture for roughly 10 days, CD4+ T cells were isolated. In the vaccine recipients, nucleocapsid antibodies were negative and there was no prior SARS-CoV-2 infection. Method: immunoSEQ multiplex PCR; TCRdb's copy keeps in-frame clones and lacks some. The sample includes about 45,000 clones, just over 75% of them seen just once. These TCRs' antigens remain unknown. The sample in question was CD4+ T cells from PBMCs cultured with SARS-CoV-2 spike peptides, obtained before COVID-19 vaccination. The receptors come from a human donor who received a COVID-19 vaccine.

The gene calls are TRBV6-4 and TRBJ2-4; 8 nucleotides align to TRBD2. Germline-derived CDR1 and CDR2 are MRHNA and SNTAGT. This CDR3 spans 14 amino acids. The ends lost 7 bases at V and 5 bases at J; junction bases unmatched: 7. The CDR3 DNA reads TGTGCCAGCAAGGTTAGCGGGGCCCAAAACATTCAGTACTTC. It codes for CASKVSGAQNIQYF.

V is TRBV3-1 (or the pseudogene TRBV3-2) and J is TRBJ1-2; 9 positions agree with TRBD1. The CDR3 consists of 15 residues. CDR1 and CDR2 from the germline V gene are LGHDT and YNNKEL (reference sequence). Germline trimming cut 3 bases from V and 5 bases from J; bases unmatched to any gene: 7. CDR3 protein: CASSHRDREDYGYTF. The CDR3, as DNA: TGTGCCAGCAGCCACCGGGACAGGGAGGATTATGGCTACACCTTC.

DNA of the CDR3: TGTGCCAGCAGCCAAGCCCCTGTCCGGGGAAAACTGTTTTTT. It translates to CASSQAPVRGKLFF. J is TRBJ1-4 and V is TRBV3-1 (or the pseudogene TRBV3-2); D not certain. The germline V gene has CDR1 LGHDT and CDR2 YNNKEL (reference sequence). CDR3 length equals 14 residues. The ends were cut back, 1 base at V and 10 bases at J, with 13 bases in the middle.

J is TRBJ1-2 and V is TRBV19; D may be TRBD1 (5 bases). Trimming shortened V by 6 bases and J by 2 bases, and 13 bases separated the two germline ends. Looked up from germline, CDR1 is LNHDA and CDR2 is SQIVND (reference sequence). The CDR3 contains 14 residues. For the CDR3, the DNA is TGTGCCAGTAGGGCCAGGGAGACCAACTATGGCTACACCTTC. Translation: CASRARETNYGYTF.

The count of this clone is one. The rearrangement links TRBV10-1 to TRBJ2-7; 8 positions match TRBD1. The CDR3 runs 13 residues. Germline V lookup: CDR1 WNHNN, CDR2 SYGVQD (reference sequence). V shed 5 bases and J 6 bases; nucleotides not matched to a gene: 6. In DNA form, the CDR3 reads TGCGCCAGCAGTTTGGACAGGGAAGCCGAGCAGTACGTC. Its protein is CASSLDREAEQYV.

The rearrangement uses TRBV6-5 and TRBJ2-6; D perhaps matches TRBD1 (6 bases). Trimming removed 5 bases from V and 0 bases from J, with 8 bases in between. The CDR3 is 15 residues long. The germline gives CDR1 MNHEY, CDR2 SVGAGI. The DNA for the CDR3 is TGTGCCAGCAGTCCACAGGGCTCTGGGGCCAACGTCCTGACTTTC. Translating it yields CASSPQGSGANVLTF.

The rearrangement joins TRBV5-1 to TRBJ2-5; possible D gene TRBD2, 7 bases. Trimming removed 0 bases from V and 1 base from J, with 10 bases in between. The CDR3 loop spans 15 amino acids. Germline V gene data show CDR1 as SGHRS and CDR2 as YFSETQ. The chain's CDR3 is CASSLAAGAQETQYF. DNA for the CDR3: TGCGCCAGCAGCTTGGCTGCGGGGGCCCAAGAGACCCAGTACTTC.

In this sample, this clone turned up once. J is TRBJ2-3 and V is TRBV19, with TRBD2 identical over 9 bases. Germline-derived CDR1 and CDR2 are LNHDA and SQIVND (reference sequence). There are 16 residues in the CDR3. The V and J ends lost 7 bases and 2 bases, in that order; junction bases with no gene match: 10. This chain's CDR3 is CASTINAGGVTDTQYF. DNA for the CDR3: TGTGCCAGTACTATCAATGCGGGGGGGGTCACAGATACGCAGTATTTT.

The genes are TRBV10-3 and TRBJ2-1; 9 bases line up with TRBD1. CDR3 length: 13 residues. V lost 5 bases and J lost 8; bases outside the gene matches: 4. CDR1 ENHRY and CDR2 SYGVKD come from the germline V gene. CDR3 residues: CAISRDRDYEQFF. The DNA for the CDR3 is TGTGCCATCAGTCGGGACAGGGATTATGAGCAGTTCTTC.

The rearrangement joins TRBV18 to TRBJ2-3, with a tentative D call TRBD2 (6 bases). In germline, CDR1 is KGHSH, CDR2 LQKENI. The CDR3 spans 13 residues. V was shortened by 4 bases and J by 5 bases, with 10 bases between the two germline ends. The CDR3 loop is CASSLGGRDTQYF. CDR3 sequence (DNA): TGTGCCAGCTCACTCGGGGGAAGAGATACGCAGTATTTT.

This chain connects TRBV2 to TRBJ2-2, with D possibly TRBD1 on 7 matching bases. The CDR3 runs to 15 residues. The V end lost 4 bases, the J end lost 7 bases, and 16 bases lay between the germline ends. Germline V gene lookup returns CDR1 SNHLY and CDR2 FYNNEI. CDR3 protein: CASSAGGGGIGELFF. CDR3 DNA sequence: TGTGCCAGCAGTGCAGGAGGGGGCGGTATCGGGGAGCTGTTTTTT.

The chain carries TRBV6-5 and TRBJ1-2; 7 bases are a match to TRBD1. Germline values: CDR1 MNHEY, CDR2 SVGAGI. J gave up 6 bases and V 7 bases, and 11 bases lay outside the gene matches. The CDR3 has 14 residues. The CDR3 spells CASTRKGGADGYTF. CDR3 DNA: TGTGCCAGCACTCGAAAAGGGGGCGCGGATGGCTACACCTTC.

V and J are TRBV2 and TRBJ2-2; tentative D call: TRBD1 (5 bases). The CDR3 totals 14 residues. Germline CDR1 SNHLY, CDR2 FYNNEI. The V end lost 7 bases, the J end lost 2 bases, and 11 bases lay between the germline ends. CDR3 in DNA: TGTGCCAGCAATCCCCAGGGTAACACCGGGGAGCTGTTTTTT. Encoded protein: CASNPQGNTGELFF.

This clone was counted a single time. The J gene is TRBJ2-5, the V gene TRBV3-1 (or the pseudogene TRBV3-2), with D uncertain. The CDR3 contains 13 residues. CDR1 is LGHDT, CDR2 YNNKEL, per germline (reference sequence). With 5 bases removed from V and 3 bases from J, the gap between germline ends came to 10 bases. The CDR3 sequence: CASSLGSEETQYF. The CDR3 bases are TGTGCCAGCAGCTTGGGGTCAGAAGAGACCCAGTACTTC.

This clone occurred a few times. The chain carries TRBV12-2 and TRBJ2-7; TRBD2 is the table's D call and was not checked against the DNA. TRBV12-2 is a pseudogene segment. This CDR3 has 13 residues. The CDR3 DNA sequence: TGTGCAAGTCGCCCTCGACTATGCTACGAGCAGTACGTC. Its translation: CASRPRLCYEQYV.

V is TRBV25-1 and J is TRBJ1-4; maybe TRBD1 (6 bases). The germline V and J ends were trimmed by 6 bases and 5 bases, with 13 bases remaining between them. Germline-derived CDR1 and CDR2 are MGHDK and SYGVNS. The CDR3 spans 14 residues. CDR3 bases: TGTGCCAGCAGCTTACAGGGAAAAAATGAAAAACTGTTTTTT. This codes for CASSLQGKNEKLFF.

This clone was seen more than once but under ten times. The CDR3 nucleotides read TGTGCCAGCCCCCCGCCAGGGGATTGGAGTGGAGGAAACACCATATATTTT. It is translated as CASPPPGDWSGGNTIYF. The rearrangement links TRBV19 to TRBJ1-3, with D perhaps matching TRBD1 (6 bases). Deletions cut 9 bases from V and 4 bases from J, with 25 bases between. Per germline, CDR1 LNHDA and CDR2 SQIVND (reference sequence). The CDR3 covers 17 residues. Full variable domain (missing parts from reference TRBV19 and TRBJ1-3): DGGITQSPKYLFRKEGQNVTLSCEQNLNHDAMYWYRQDPGQGLRLIYYSQIVNDFQKGDIAEGYSVSREKKESFPLTVTSAQKNPTAFYLCASPPPGDWSGGNTIYFGEGSWLTVV.

The chain carries TRBV24-1 and TRBJ2-1, with TRBD2 identical over 13 bases. The CDR3 runs 16 residues. Germline loops: CDR1 KGHDR, CDR2 SFDVKD. Trimming removed 4 bases from V and 7 bases from J; junction bases left unmatched: 6. CDR3 nucleotide sequence: TGTGCCACCAGTGACCCGACTAGCGGGGGGTGGAATGAGCAGTTCTTC. Residues: CATSDPTSGGWNEQFF.

The gene calls are TRBV28 and TRBJ2-7, with no clear D. Trimming cost V 4 bases and J 4 bases, with 5 bases left between them. The CDR3 has 11 amino acids. Germline CDR1 is MDHEN and CDR2 is SYDVKM. This CDR3 reads CASSSDYEQYV. The CDR3 nucleotides read TGTGCCAGCAGTTCGGATTACGAGCAGTACGTC.

This clone came up a few times. This chain joins TRBV7-9 and TRBJ2-1; D is ambiguous. The ends were cut back, 1 base at V and 1 base at J, with 8 bases in the middle. Per the germline V gene, CDR1 is SEHNR and CDR2 is FQNEAQ (reference sequence). This CDR3 has 15 residues. CDR3 sequence reads: CASSLVLKSYNEQFF. CDR3 bases: TGTGCCAGCAGCTTAGTACTAAAATCCTACAATGAGCAGTTCTTC.

This chain links TRBV19 with TRBJ2-3; either TRBD1 or TRBD2 may fit D (5 bases each). The V and J ends lost 7 bases and 2 bases respectively, with 16 bases between them. CDR3 size: 15 residues. Germline assignment: CDR1 LNHDA and CDR2 SQIVND (reference sequence). In DNA, the CDR3 is TGTGCCAGTACCCCCGGGACCTCCTCCACAGATACGCAGTATTTT. It is translated as CASTPGTSSTDTQYF.

The chain couples TRBV19 to TRBJ2-4; D may be TRBD2 (5 bases). The CDR3 runs 14 residues. Looked up from germline, CDR1 is LNHDA and CDR2 is SQIVND (reference sequence). V was trimmed by 2 bases and J by 8 bases, leaving 13 bases between them. CDR3 nucleotides: TGTGCCAGTAGTATACACCTTCTCGGGGACATTCAGTACTTC. Its translation: CASSIHLLGDIQYF.

The V gene is TRBV10-3, the J gene TRBJ2-4; 7 nucleotides line up with TRBD1. The CDR3 has 14 residues. Looked up from germline, CDR1 is ENHRY and CDR2 is SYGVKD. V shed 2 bases and J 9 bases; nucleotides not matched to a gene: 7. This chain's CDR3 is CAISEIPGGSIQYF. The CDR3 DNA reads as TGTGCCATCAGTGAGATTCCAGGGGGAAGCATTCAGTACTTC.

The CDR3 sequence is CASSLGQGDTQYF. In nucleotides, the CDR3 is TGCGCCAGCAGCTTGGGACAGGGGGATACGCAGTATTTT. The gene calls are TRBV5-1 and TRBJ2-3; 8 nucleotides line up with TRBD1. The CDR3 is made up of 13 amino acids. Germline trimming cut 0 bases from V and 6 bases from J; bases unmatched to any gene: 0. CDR1 SGHRS and CDR2 YFSETQ come from the germline V gene.

The chain joins TRBV30 to TRBJ1-1; TRBD1 agrees at 9 bases. The CDR3 is 13 amino acids. Per the germline V gene, CDR1 is GTSNPN and CDR2 is SVGIG (reference sequence). J was trimmed by 4 bases and V by 7 bases; bases with no gene match: 7. CDR3 sequence (DNA): TGTGCCTCGGACAGGGGATTTGGCACTGAAGCTTTCTTT. It codes for CASDRGFGTEAFF.

This clone has only one observation. The V and J genes are TRBV6-4 and TRBJ2-7; D is unclear. This CDR3 spans 18 amino acids. CDR1 is MRHNA, CDR2 SNTAGT, per germline. Trimming removed 2 bases from V and 5 bases from J, with 25 bases in between. CDR3 DNA sequence: TGTGCCAGCAGTGACGCTTACTATGACCTTTCTTTAGTCGACGAGCAGTACGTC. Encoded protein: CASSDAYYDLSLVDEQYV.

CDR3 DNA sequence: TGTGCCAGCAGGAGACAGGGGAACTATGGCTACACCTTC. Protein: CASRRQGNYGYTF. V gene TRBV12-3 or TRBV12-4 combines with J gene TRBJ1-2; 8 nucleotides align to TRBD1. V dropped 6 bases and J dropped 2; count of bases not matched to a gene: 2. The CDR3 has 13 residues.

V is TRBV20-1 and J is TRBJ1-1; no firm D call. This CDR3 has 11 amino acids. Looked up from germline, CDR1 is DFQATT and CDR2 is SNEGSKA (reference sequence). V was pared by 0 bases and J by 11 bases, with 10 bases between. The CDR3, as DNA: TGCAGTGCTAGAGATCCGAACGTGGCTTTCTTT. It encodes CSARDPNVAFF.

The chain recombines TRBV7-3 with TRBJ2-2; 7 nucleotides line up with TRBD2. Germline assignment: CDR1 SGHTA and CDR2 FQGTGA. This CDR3 comprises 14 residues. Trimming cost V 5 bases and J 5 bases; bases outside gene matches: 5. CDR3: CASSRTSSTGELFF. The CDR3 DNA is TGTGCCAGCAGCAGGACTAGTTCGACCGGGGAGCTGTTTTTT.

The J gene is TRBJ2-6, the V gene TRBV19; perhaps TRBD2 as D (6 bases). CDR3 length: 17 amino acids. Germline V gene sequence: CDR1 LNHDA, CDR2 SQIVND (reference sequence). V gave up 7 bases and J gave up 0 bases, with 16 bases separating them. The CDR3 protein is CASNSPGESSGANVLTF. CDR3 coding DNA: TGTGCCAGTAATAGTCCGGGGGAGAGCTCTGGGGCCAACGTCCTGACTTTC.

J is TRBJ1-2 and V is TRBV7-2; 11 nucleotides align to TRBD1. CDR3 size: 18 residues. After removal of 3 bases from V and 10 bases from J, the junction contained 19 bases not matched to a gene. The germline gives CDR1 SGHTA, CDR2 FQGNSA. The CDR3: CASSFSLPGGGQGGTYTF. DNA for the CDR3: TGTGCCAGCAGCTTCTCACTCCCCGGAGGGGGACAGGGGGGAACCTACACCTTC.

In regard to this clone: This specimen includes other DNA sequences encoding the same CDR3. The chain employs TRBV30 and TRBJ1-3; 8 bases are a match to TRBD1. The J segment lost 0 bases and the V segment lost 2 bases, leaving 3 bases of the junction unmatched. CDR1 is GTSNPN and CDR2 is SVGIG in the germline V gene (reference sequence). The CDR3 spans 15 residues. The DNA for the CDR3 is TGTGCCTGGAGTCGGACAGGGAACTCTGGAAACACCATATATTTT. Its protein is CAWSRTGNSGNTIYF.